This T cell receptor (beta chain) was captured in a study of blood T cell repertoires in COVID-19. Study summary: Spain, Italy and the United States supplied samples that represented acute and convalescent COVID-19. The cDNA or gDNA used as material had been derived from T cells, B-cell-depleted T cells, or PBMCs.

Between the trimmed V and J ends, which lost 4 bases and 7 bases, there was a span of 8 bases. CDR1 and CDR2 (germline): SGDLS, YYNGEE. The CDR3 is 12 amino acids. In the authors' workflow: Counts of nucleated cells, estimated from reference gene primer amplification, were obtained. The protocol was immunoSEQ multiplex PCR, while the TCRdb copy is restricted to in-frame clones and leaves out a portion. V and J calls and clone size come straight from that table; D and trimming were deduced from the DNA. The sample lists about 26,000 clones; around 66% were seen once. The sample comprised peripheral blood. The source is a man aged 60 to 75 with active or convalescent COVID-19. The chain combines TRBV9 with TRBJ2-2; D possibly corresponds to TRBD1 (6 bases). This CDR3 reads CASSHRDGELFF. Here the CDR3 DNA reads TGTGCCAGCAGCCACAGGGACGGGGAGCTGTTTTTT.